This TCR beta chain was captured by sequencing in a study of radiotherapy plus CTLA-4 blockade in lung cancer. Findings of the study overall: In blood, TCR clones derived from the tumor expanded after radiotherapy plus ipilimumab.

Of note for this clone: No antigen is known for it.

Losses at the gene ends were 3 bases for V and 2 bases for J; bases not matched to a gene: 10. The CDR3 runs to 18 residues. Per germline, CDR1 KGHSH and CDR2 LQKENI. Some clones are missing from TCRdb's copy, which holds only in-frame ones; the method was immunoSEQ multiplex PCR. In the table there are some 70,000 clones, approximately 79% of which are singletons. The sequencing here drew on peripheral blood, taken from a patient treated with radiotherapy plus ipilimumab. The sequence was obtained from a human donor with non-small cell lung cancer who had a complete response to radiotherapy plus ipilimumab. This rearrangement joins TRBV18 to TRBJ1-5; 10 nucleotides line up with TRBD1. CDR3: CASSPRPGQGFGNQPQHF. The CDR3, as DNA: TGTGCCAGCTCACCCAGACCGGGACAGGGGTTCGGCAATCAGCCCCAGCATTTT.